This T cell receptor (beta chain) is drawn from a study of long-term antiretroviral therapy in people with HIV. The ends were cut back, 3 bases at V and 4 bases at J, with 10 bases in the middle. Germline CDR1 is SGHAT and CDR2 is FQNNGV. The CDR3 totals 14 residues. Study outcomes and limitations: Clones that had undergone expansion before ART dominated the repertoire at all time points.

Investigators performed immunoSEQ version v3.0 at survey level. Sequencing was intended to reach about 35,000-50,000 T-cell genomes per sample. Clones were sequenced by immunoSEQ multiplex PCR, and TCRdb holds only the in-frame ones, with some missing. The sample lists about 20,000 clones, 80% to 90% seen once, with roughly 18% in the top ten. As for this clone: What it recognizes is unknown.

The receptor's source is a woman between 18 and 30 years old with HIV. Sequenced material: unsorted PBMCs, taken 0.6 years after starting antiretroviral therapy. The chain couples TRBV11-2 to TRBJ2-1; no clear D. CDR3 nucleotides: TGTGCCAGCAGCTTGCGACCCGAATACAATGAGCAGTTCTTC. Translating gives CASSLRPEYNEQFF.